This T cell receptor beta chain was observed in a study of identical twins. Template switching created a universal primer site, and the cDNA included unique molecular identifiers. In TCRdb, the 5' RACE reads were re-called with MiXCR into one record per CDR3 protein. The sample lists roughly 720,000 distinct CDR3 sequences, 15% to 20% seen once, with around 14% in the top ten. Whole-study results and caveats: Recombination models fit unrelated individuals' TCR alpha sharing but underestimated twins'.

Germline V gene data show CDR1 as MNHNS and CDR2 as SASEGT. The CDR3 consists of 14 residues. The V end was cut by 6 bases, the J end by 0 bases, with 12 bases between. This clonotype has a handful of counts. Its target is not known. These data were likewise used in another study, on T cells expressing NK-cell markers. That work adds: Investigators obtained TCR beta repertoires from sorted CD3+CD56+NKG2C+, CD3+CD56+NKG2C- and CD3+CD56-NKG2C+ T cells. Five to seven of the donors carried dominant NKG2C+ clonotypes that took up roughly 1.0-7.5% of their CD8+ T cells.

The specimen was PBMCs. The V gene is TRBV6-1, the J gene TRBJ2-7, with D possibly TRBD1 on 6 matching bases. This clonotype was sampled from a young woman in good health. The CDR3 coding sequence is TGTGCCAGCAGACGGACAGACAGCTCCTACGAGCAGTACTTC. Amino acids: CASRRTDSSYEQYF.